Following are 2 T cell receptor beta chains from one sample sequenced in a study of T cells in women clearing cervical HPV infection. Repertoires were generated with immunoSEQ multiplex PCR, while TCRdb's copy carries only in-frame clones and drops some. The specimen's table records tens of thousands of clones. The material sequenced was blood buffy coat. The receptors derive from a woman between 18 and 69 years old with a cervical HPV16 infection that either progressed to CIN3+ or cleared (not recorded which).

For this clone: Sequencing ends 3 residues short of the CDR3 end; the germline J gene provides the rest. This chain uses TRBV2 with TRBJ1-6, with a tentative D call TRBD1 (5 bases). CDR3 size: 13 residues. Trimming stripped 6 bases from V and 11 bases from J, with 14 bases between. The germline CDR1 and CDR2 sequences are SNHLY and FYNNEI. Partial CDR3 DNA: TGTGCCAGCAGCCGGGACTTAGTTCCACCC. It codes for CASSRDLVPP. The whole CDR3 protein reads CASSRDLVPPLHF.

Notes on this clone: Coverage ceases 3 residues before the CDR3 finishes, and the germline J gene fills in the end. This sequence joins TRBV19 and TRBJ1-4; TRBD1 agrees at 11 bases. Germline CDR1 is LNHDA and CDR2 is SQIVND (reference sequence). This CDR3 spans 19 amino acids. CDR3 amino acids: CASSHLRDRGDPGANVLFF. The covered CDR3 bases are TGTGCCAGTAGTCACCTCCGGGACAGGGGGGATCCTGGGGCCAACGTA. The entire variable domain, with the rest obtained from reference TRBV19 and TRBJ1-4, is as follows: DGGITQSPKYLFRKEGQNVTLSCEQNLNHDAMYWYRQDPGQGLRLIYYSQIVNDFQKGDIAEGYSVSREKKESFPLTVTSAQKNPTAFYLCASSHLRDRGDPGANVLFFGSGTQLSVL.